This is a list of T cell receptor beta chains from one sample in a study of OX40 agonist ivuxolimab in advanced cancers. Sequenced by immunoSEQ multiplex PCR; TCRdb stores in-frame clones only, minus some. The sample shows approximately 99,000 clones, about 96% of them seen only once. The sequencing used CD4+ or CD8+ T cells sorted from blood, collected in a trial of the OX40 agonist ivuxolimab. The receptors stem from an adult with an advanced solid tumor such as melanoma, head and neck, liver or kidney cancer. CDR3s include the opening cysteine and the closing phenylalanine or tryptophan. The D gene is left open where the match is weak. Clone size is given for some rows only: seen once, a few or many times, or a class if the clone is expanded.

d_call j_call clone_size v_call cdr3_nt cdr3_aa
NA TRBJ2-1 NA TRBV6-6 TGTGCCAGCAGTTACGGGTCTGAGCAGTTCTTC CASSYGSEQFF
TRBD2 TRBJ2-1 once TRBV9 TGTGCCAGCGGAGCTAGCGGGGCCAACTCCTACAATGAGCAGTTCTTC CASGASGANSYNEQFF
TRBD2 TRBJ2-7 NA TRBV29-1 TGCAGCGTTGAAGTAGCGGGGGGCGAGCAGTACTTC CSVEVAGGEQYF
TRBD1 TRBJ2-7 NA TRBV4-3 TGCGCCAGCAGCCAGGCAACAGGGGCCTACGAGCAGTACTTC CASSQATGAYEQYF
TRBD1 TRBJ1-2 NA TRBV4-1 TGCGCCAGCAGCCAAGGGCCCGGGCGGACAGGGAAAAACTATGGCTACACCTTC CASSQGPGRTGKNYGYTF
TRBD2 TRBJ2-3 NA TRBV6-1 TGTGCCAGCATGAGGCGGGGGGCGGACACAGATACGCAGTATTTT CASMRRGADTDTQYF
NA TRBJ2-1 NA TRBV27 TGTGCCAGCAGCCTGGGGTACAATGAGCAGTTCTTC CASSLGYNEQFF
NA TRBJ2-7 NA TRBV4-1 TGCGCCAGCAGCCAGGGTTCCTACGAGCAGTACTTC CASSQGSYEQYF
TRBD1 TRBJ1-1 NA TRBV7-2 TGTGCCAGCAGCTGGCACAGGGGGATGAACACTGAAGCTTTCTTT CASSWHRGMNTEAFF
NA TRBJ2-5 NA TRBV28 TGTGCCAGCAGCTCCTTTCGTTGGGAGACCCAGTACTTC CASSSFRWETQYF
NA TRBJ2-3 NA TRBV7-8 TGTGCCAGCAGCTCCCCCTCGGCAGATACGCAGTATTTT CASSSPSADTQYF